The 15 T cell receptor beta chains below come from one sample, sequenced in a study of blood T cell repertoires in COVID-19. The assay was immunoSEQ multiplex PCR, and TCRdb's table has in-frame clones only and misses some. Seen here are hundreds of thousands of clones, 70% to 90% observed once, and the top ten hold 2% to 2.5%. The sample comprised PBMCs or T cells enriched from blood (not recorded which). The receptors here all came from a woman between 35 and 50 years old with acute COVID-19.

This chain uses TRBV9 with TRBJ2-3; the D gene is possibly TRBD1 (6 bases). V was cut by 2 bases and J by 5 bases, with 9 bases left in between. Germline CDR1 SGDLS, CDR2 YYNGEE. There are 13 residues in the CDR3. Written as DNA, the CDR3 is TGTGCCAGCAGCGTGGGGGCAGAAGATACGCAGTATTTT. Its translation is CASSVGAEDTQYF.

The CDR3 here is CASSEDPPYSSYNEQFF. CDR3 nucleotides: TGTGCCAGCAGTGAAGACCCCCCCTACAGCTCCTACAATGAGCAGTTCTTC. The J gene is TRBJ2-1, the V gene TRBV6-1; D uncertain. This CDR3 region has 17 residues. V was cut by 1 base and J by 0 bases, with 13 bases left in between. The germline gives CDR1 MNHNS, CDR2 SASEGT.

The gene calls are TRBV9 and TRBJ1-2, with D possibly TRBD1 on 6 matching bases. Germline CDR1 SGDLS, CDR2 YYNGEE. The CDR3 is made up of 15 amino acids. V was clipped by 3 bases and J by 3 bases, with 15 bases between them. Here the CDR3 reads CASSAAGTGYYGYTF. DNA for the CDR3: TGTGCCAGCAGCGCCGCCGGCACAGGGTACTATGGCTACACCTTC.

This CDR3 is CASSILSGGLTDTQYF. The CDR3 DNA is TGTGCCAGTAGTATCCTTAGCGGGGGGCTCACAGATACGCAGTATTTT. V and J are TRBV19 and TRBJ2-3; 10 bases map to TRBD2. The V gene end was trimmed by 3 bases and the J gene end by 2 bases; junction bases not matched to a gene: 5. The CDR3 totals 16 residues. In germline, CDR1 is LNHDA, CDR2 SQIVND (reference sequence).

This clone was seen a handful of times. The chain has TRBV10-1 and TRBJ1-2, with D perhaps TRBD1 (6 bases). Trimming cost V 9 bases and J 3 bases, with 14 bases left between them. Germline V gene lookup returns CDR1 WNHNN and CDR2 SYGVQD (reference sequence). This CDR3 is 13 amino acids long. CDR3 region: CARGMTGDYGYTF. The CDR3 DNA follows: TGCGCCAGGGGGATGACAGGAGACTATGGCTACACCTTC.

The V gene is TRBV6-5, the J gene TRBJ1-3, with 8 bases fitting TRBD1. Germline-derived CDR1 and CDR2 are MNHEY and SVGAGI. The J segment lost 3 bases and the V segment lost 4 bases, leaving 2 bases of the junction unmatched. The CDR3 spans 14 residues. The CDR3 spells CASSSGTGGNTIYF. The CDR3 DNA sequence: TGTGCCAGCAGTTCCGGGACAGGTGGAAACACCATATATTTT.

The rearrangement uses TRBV27 and TRBJ2-5, with TRBD1 identical over 8 bases. Losses at the gene ends were 5 bases for V and 7 bases for J; bases not matched to a gene: 12. The CDR3 is 15 amino acids. Germline values: CDR1 MNHEY, CDR2 SMNVEV (reference sequence). CDR3 sequence reads: CASSPRSGQGLTQYF. CDR3 nucleotides: TGTGCCAGCAGTCCAAGGTCTGGACAGGGCCTGACCCAGTACTTC.

V and J are TRBV28 and TRBJ2-1; 12 bases match TRBD2. This CDR3 spans 15 amino acids. Looked up from germline, CDR1 is MDHEN and CDR2 is SYDVKM. The junction had 12 bases not matched to a gene; V was cut back by 11 bases and J by 7 bases. DNA of the CDR3: TGTGCCGGGTCGACTAGCGGGGGTTTGGGAAATGAGCAGTTCTTC. Its translation is CAGSTSGGLGNEQFF.

Points on this clone: The sample contains more than one DNA sequence encoding this CDR3. The chain couples TRBV30 to TRBJ2-7, with 7 bases matching TRBD1. The CDR3 runs to 11 residues. CDR1 and CDR2 from the germline V gene are GTSNPN and SVGIG (reference sequence). J lost 6 bases, V lost 1 base, and 0 bases had no gene match. Here the CDR3 reads CAWSAGGEQYF. CDR3 nucleotides: TGTGCCTGGAGTGCAGGGGGCGAGCAGTACTTC. Full variable domain (outside the CDR3, taken from reference TRBV30 and TRBJ2-7): SQTIHQWPATLVQPVGSPLSLECTVEGTSNPNLYWYRQAAGRGLQLLFYSVGIGQISSEVPQNLSASRPQDRQFILSSKKLLLSDSGFYLCAWSAGGEQYFGPGTRLTVT.

To note about this clone: The junction does not match germline at one end; this may be a read error. In DNA form, the CDR3 reads TGTGCCGGCAGGGAACAGGGGAACTATGGCTACACCTTC. This gives the protein CAGREQGNYGYTF. The chain recombines TRBV12-3 or TRBV12-4 with TRBJ1-2; 7 bases fit TRBD1. The CDR3 runs 13 residues.

V and J are TRBV12-3 or TRBV12-4 and TRBJ1-1; the D gene is possibly TRBD1 (6 bases). V was trimmed by 5 bases and J by 8 bases, leaving 12 bases between them. The CDR3 is 12 amino acids. The CDR3 DNA reads as TGTGCCAGCAGTCCAAGGGGGAAGGAAGCTTTCTTT. It is translated as CASSPRGKEAFF.

The CDR3 region has the DNA TGCGCCAGCACCCCGGGGAGGGGGACCATGAACACTGAAGCTTTCTTT. Amino acid sequence: CASTPGRGTMNTEAFF. This sequence joins TRBV5-1 and TRBJ1-1; TRBD1 is a possible D gene (6 bases). Trimming removed 6 bases at V and 0 bases at J, with 18 bases between. Per the germline V gene, CDR1 is SGHRS and CDR2 is YFSETQ. CDR3 length: 16 amino acids. Full variable domain (rest looked up from reference TRBV5-1 and TRBJ1-1): KAGVTQTPRYLIKTRGQQVTLSCSPISGHRSVSWYQQTPGQGLQFLFEYFSETQRNKGNFPGRFSGRQFSNSRSEMNVSTLELGDSALYLCASTPGRGTMNTEAFFGQGTRLTVV.

Concerning this clone itself: At one end, the junction sequence differs from germline, possibly due to a read error. CDR3 nucleotide sequence: TGTGCCACCAGTGATTTGCCTCGCTACTTC. It codes for CATSDLPRYF. The chain has TRBV24-1 and TRBJ1-2; D is uncertain. The CDR3 consists of 10 residues. CDR1 is KGHDR and CDR2 is SFDVKD in the germline V gene.

There are many counts of this clone. The rearrangement joins TRBV7-6 to TRBJ2-7; unclear D gene. The CDR3 spans 15 residues. The V end lost 1 base, the J end lost 0 bases, and 10 bases lay between the germline ends. Germline V gene sequence: CDR1 SGHVS, CDR2 FNYEAQ. CDR3 loop: CASSLGSLASYEQYF. CDR3 bases: TGTGCCAGCAGCTTAGGGTCGTTAGCCTCCTACGAGCAGTACTTC.

The chain joins TRBV6-5 to TRBJ2-2; 8 nucleotides line up with TRBD1. Germline-derived CDR1 and CDR2 are MNHEY and SVGAGI. With V trimmed by 2 bases and J by 3 bases, 5 bases remained unmatched. This CDR3 spans 16 amino acids. Here the CDR3 reads CASSYRTGWDTGELFF. CDR3 sequence (DNA): TGTGCCAGCAGTTACCGGACAGGGTGGGACACCGGGGAGCTGTTTTTT.